Listed here is a single T cell receptor beta chain. Antigen unknown. Trimming removed 4 bases from V and 0 bases from J; junction bases left unmatched: 3. The CDR3 is 15 residues long. Germline CDR1 reads SGHRS; CDR2 reads YFSETQ. The sample belongs to a study of shared clonotypes between healthy human individuals. The assay used deep level. The repertoire was sequenced with immunoSEQ multiplex PCR; TCRdb's copy has only in-frame clones and lacks some. The sample lists roughly 2.5 million clones, 85% to 95% occurring once. Study observations and caveats: When naive CD4 clonotypes were compared across four donors, about 5% were shared. Depth of sequencing was expected to influence donor clonotype sharing.

The sequence came from a man aged 18 to 29 in good health. The sequencing sample was made of naive CD4+ T cells sorted from blood. Subset given: CD45RA+ positively selected. The chain is built from TRBV5-1 and TRBJ1-1, with 10 bases fitting TRBD1. The CDR3, as DNA: TGCGCCAGCAGCGAGGGGACAGGGGTGAACACTGAAGCTTTCTTT. It translates to CASSEGTGVNTEAFF.